This T cell receptor beta chain is drawn from a study of identifying expanded T cells in peripheral blood. In regard to this clone: As yet, its antigen is unknown. Different DNA sequences within this sample yield the same CDR3.

Clones were read by immunoSEQ multiplex PCR, and TCRdb kept only the in-frame ones, dropping some. The sample lists just under 65,000 clones, about 87% seen once, with around 4.6% in the top ten. In germline, CDR1 is LGHNA, CDR2 YNFKEQ. The CDR3 sequence is 14 residues long. Trimming took 0 bases from V and 0 from J, leaving 3 bases between them. General study findings and limits: About 1.2 clones differed between technical replicates, versus about 17 and 20 over time.

This sequence joins TRBV4-2 and TRBJ2-4, with D uncertain. This receptor was obtained from a person aged 18 to 70 in good health. Sequenced material: blood. The CDR3, as DNA: TGTGCCAGCAGCCAAGATCTAGCCAAAAACATTCAGTACTTC. As protein: CASSQDLAKNIQYF.